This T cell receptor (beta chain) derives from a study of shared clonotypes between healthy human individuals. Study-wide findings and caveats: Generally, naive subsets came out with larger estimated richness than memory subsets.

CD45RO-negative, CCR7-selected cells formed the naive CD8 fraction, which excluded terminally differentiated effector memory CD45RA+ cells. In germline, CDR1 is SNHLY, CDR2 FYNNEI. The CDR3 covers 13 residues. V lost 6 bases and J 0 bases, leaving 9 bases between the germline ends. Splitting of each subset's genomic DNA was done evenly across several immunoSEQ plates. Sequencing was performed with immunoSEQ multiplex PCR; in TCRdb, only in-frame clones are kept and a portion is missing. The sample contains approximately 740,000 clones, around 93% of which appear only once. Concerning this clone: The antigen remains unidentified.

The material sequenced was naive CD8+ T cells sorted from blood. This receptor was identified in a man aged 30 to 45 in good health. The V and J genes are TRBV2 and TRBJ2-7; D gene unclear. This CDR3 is CASRPYSSYEQYF. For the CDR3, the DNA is TGTGCCAGCAGACCCTACAGCTCCTACGAGCAGTACTTC.